This TCR beta chain was observed in a study of cytomegalovirus exposure and HLA in healthy donors. About this clone itself: The antigen remains unidentified.

V lost 0 bases, J lost 4 bases, and 5 bases lay in between. The germline V gene encodes CDR1 SGHRS and CDR2 YFSETQ. The CDR3 covers 14 residues. With 60 Vbeta and 13 Jbeta primers, the PCR was carried out. The data were produced by immunoSEQ multiplex PCR, yet TCRdb's version contains in-frame clones alone and is incomplete. The data contain about 190,000 clones, roughly 80% of them singletons. Nominally healthy donors provided the samples, though records likely missed some immune exposures. The study, taken as a whole, reports: Later analysis identified about 15,000 TCR beta sequences associated with HLA alleles, using a false discovery rate threshold of 0.05. For most TCR beta V segments, an earlier analysis put the productive rate at about 87% or about 30% of the time. Later analysis found that TCR beta chains associated with HLA were more clonally expanded than other, equally common chains.

The gene calls are TRBV5-1 and TRBJ1-6; D not certain. Source material: PBMCs. This sequence was found in a man aged 40-50 years in good health and CMV-seropositive. CDR3 sequence: CASSLAEYNSPLHF. The CDR3 DNA reads TGCGCCAGCAGCTTGGCCGAGTATAATTCACCCCTCCACTTT.